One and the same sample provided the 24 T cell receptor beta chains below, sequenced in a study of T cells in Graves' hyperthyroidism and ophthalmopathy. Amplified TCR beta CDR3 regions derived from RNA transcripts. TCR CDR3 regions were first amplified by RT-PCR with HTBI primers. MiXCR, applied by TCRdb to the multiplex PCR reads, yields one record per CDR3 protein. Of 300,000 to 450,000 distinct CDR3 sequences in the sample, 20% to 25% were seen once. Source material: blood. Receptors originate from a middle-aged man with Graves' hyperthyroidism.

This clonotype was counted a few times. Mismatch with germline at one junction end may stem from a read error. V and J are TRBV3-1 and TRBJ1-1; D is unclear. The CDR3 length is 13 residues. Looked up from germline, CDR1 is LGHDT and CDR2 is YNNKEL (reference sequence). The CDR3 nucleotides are TGTGCCGCTCGGGGTATTGCGAACACTGGAGCTTTCTTT. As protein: CAARGIANTGAFF.

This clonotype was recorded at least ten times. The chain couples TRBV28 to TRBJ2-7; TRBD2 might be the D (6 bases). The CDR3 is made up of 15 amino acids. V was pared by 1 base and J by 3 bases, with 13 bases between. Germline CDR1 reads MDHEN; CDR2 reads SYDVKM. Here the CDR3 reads CASSLSGIGGYEQYF. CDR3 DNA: TGTGCCAGCAGTTTATCTGGGATCGGGGGCTACGAGCAGTACTTC.

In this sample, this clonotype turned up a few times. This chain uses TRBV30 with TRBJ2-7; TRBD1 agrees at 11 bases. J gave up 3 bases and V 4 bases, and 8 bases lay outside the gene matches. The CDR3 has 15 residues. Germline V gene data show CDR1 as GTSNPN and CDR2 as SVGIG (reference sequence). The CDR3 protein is CAWKPGQGGYYEQYF. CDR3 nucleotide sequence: TGTGCCTGGAAACCGGGACAGGGGGGATACTACGAGCAGTACTTC.

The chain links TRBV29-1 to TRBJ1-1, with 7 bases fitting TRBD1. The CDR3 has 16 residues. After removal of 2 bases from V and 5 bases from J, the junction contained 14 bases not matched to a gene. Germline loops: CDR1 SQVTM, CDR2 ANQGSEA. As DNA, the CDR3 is TGCAGCGTTGAAACCTTTCGACAGGGCGTAAAGACTGAAGCTTTCTTT. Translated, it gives CSVETFRQGVKTEAFF. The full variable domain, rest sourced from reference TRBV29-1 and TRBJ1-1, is SAVISQKPSRDICQRGTSLTIQCQVDSQVTMMFWYRQQPGQSLTLIATANQGSEATYESGFVIDKFPISRPNLTFSTLTVSNMSPEDSSIYLCSVETFRQGVKTEAFFGQGTRLTVV.

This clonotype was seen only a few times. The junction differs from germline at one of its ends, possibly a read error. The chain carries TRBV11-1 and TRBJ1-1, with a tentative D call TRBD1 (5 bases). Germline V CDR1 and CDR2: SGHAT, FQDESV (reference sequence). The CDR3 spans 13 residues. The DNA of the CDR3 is TGTGCCAGCGGCTTACAGGCGTACACTGAAGCTTTCTTT. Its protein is CASGLQAYTEAFF.

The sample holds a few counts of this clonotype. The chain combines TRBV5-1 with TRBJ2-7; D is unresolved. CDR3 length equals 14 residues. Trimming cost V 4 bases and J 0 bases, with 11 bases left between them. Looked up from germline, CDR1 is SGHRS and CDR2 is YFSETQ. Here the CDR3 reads CASSNEIGSYEQYF. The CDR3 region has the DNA TGCGCCAGCAGCAACGAGATAGGCTCCTACGAGCAGTACTTC.

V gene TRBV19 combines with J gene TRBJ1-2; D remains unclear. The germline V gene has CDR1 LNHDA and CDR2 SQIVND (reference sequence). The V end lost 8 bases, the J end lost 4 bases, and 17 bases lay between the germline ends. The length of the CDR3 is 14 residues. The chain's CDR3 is CASAGSFILYGYTF. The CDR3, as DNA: TGTGCCAGTGCCGGGTCCTTTATTCTCTATGGCTACACCTTC.

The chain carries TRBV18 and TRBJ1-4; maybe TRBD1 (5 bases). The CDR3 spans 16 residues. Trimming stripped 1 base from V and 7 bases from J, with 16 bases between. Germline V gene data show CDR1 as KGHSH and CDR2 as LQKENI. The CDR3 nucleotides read TGTGCCAGCTCACCACTCGCAGACCCCGGGGCTGAAAAACTGTTTTTT. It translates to CASSPLADPGAEKLFF.

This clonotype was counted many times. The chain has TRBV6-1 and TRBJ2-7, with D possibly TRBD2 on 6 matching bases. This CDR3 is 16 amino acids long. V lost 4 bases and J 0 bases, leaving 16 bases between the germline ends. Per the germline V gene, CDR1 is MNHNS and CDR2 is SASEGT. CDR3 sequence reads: CASSVYQGGSSYEQYF. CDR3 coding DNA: TGTGCCAGCAGTGTGTACCAGGGAGGAAGCTCCTACGAGCAGTACTTC.

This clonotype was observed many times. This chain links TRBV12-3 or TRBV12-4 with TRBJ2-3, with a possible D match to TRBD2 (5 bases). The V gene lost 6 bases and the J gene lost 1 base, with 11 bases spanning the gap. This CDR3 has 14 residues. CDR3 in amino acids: CASRPAGRTDTQYF. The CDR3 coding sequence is TGTGCCAGCAGACCGGCGGGCCGCACAGATACGCAGTATTTT.

CDR3 in DNA: TGCGCCAGCAGCTACCCTAACACAGATACGCAGTATTTT. Protein: CASSYPNTDTQYF. V usage is TRBV5-1 and J usage is TRBJ2-3; no clear D gene. The V end lost 3 bases, the J end lost 2 bases, and 7 bases lay between the germline ends. The CDR3 runs 13 residues. Germline loops: CDR1 SGHRS, CDR2 YFSETQ.

The CDR3 spells CSASRGGGTQYF. CDR3 bases: TGCAGTGCTTCGCGTGGGGGAGGGACCCAGTACTTC. The V call is TRBV20-1, the J call TRBJ2-5; D possibly corresponds to TRBD2 (6 bases). The germline CDR1 and CDR2 sequences are DFQATT and SNEGSKA (reference sequence). Trimming cost V 5 bases and J 7 bases, with 14 bases left between them. This CDR3 spans 12 amino acids.

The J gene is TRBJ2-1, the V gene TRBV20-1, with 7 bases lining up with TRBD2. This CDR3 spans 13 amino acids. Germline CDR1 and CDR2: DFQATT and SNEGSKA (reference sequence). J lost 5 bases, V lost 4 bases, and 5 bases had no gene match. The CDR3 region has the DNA TGCAGTGCTAAGGGACTACAGAACAATGAGCAGTTCTTC. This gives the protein CSAKGLQNNEQFF.

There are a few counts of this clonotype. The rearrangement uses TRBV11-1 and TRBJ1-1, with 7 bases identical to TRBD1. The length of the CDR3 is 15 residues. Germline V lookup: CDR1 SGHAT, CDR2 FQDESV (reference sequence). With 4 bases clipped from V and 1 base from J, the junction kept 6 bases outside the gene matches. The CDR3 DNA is TGTGCCAGCAGCTCCTCGGGACAGACGAACACTGAAGCTTTCTTT. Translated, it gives CASSSSGQTNTEAFF.

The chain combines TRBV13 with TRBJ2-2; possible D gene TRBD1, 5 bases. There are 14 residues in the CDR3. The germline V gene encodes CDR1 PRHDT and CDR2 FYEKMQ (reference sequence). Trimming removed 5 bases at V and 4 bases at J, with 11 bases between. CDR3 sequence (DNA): TGTGCCAGCAGCCTCCGACAGACCACCGGGGAGCTGTTTTTT. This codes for CASSLRQTTGELFF.

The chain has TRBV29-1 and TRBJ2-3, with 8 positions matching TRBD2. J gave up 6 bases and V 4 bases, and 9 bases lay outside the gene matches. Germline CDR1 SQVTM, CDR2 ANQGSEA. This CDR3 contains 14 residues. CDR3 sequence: CSVGGSGSGDTQYF. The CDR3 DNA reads TGCAGCGTTGGTGGGAGCGGGAGTGGGGATACGCAGTATTTT.

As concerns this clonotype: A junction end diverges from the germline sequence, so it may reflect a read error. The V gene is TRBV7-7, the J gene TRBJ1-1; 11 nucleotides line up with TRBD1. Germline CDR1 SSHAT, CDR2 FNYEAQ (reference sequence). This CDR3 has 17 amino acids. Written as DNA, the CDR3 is TGTGCTAGCAGCGGCCGAGGACAGGGGGCATTGAGGGGGTCTGCTTTCTTT. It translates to CASSGRGQGALRGSAFF.

The CDR3 DNA reads TGTGCCAGCAGCTTGAACGGTATGAATCAGCCCCAGCATTTT. It translates to CASSLNGMNQPQHF. The genes are TRBV7-9 and TRBJ1-5; D gene uncertain. This CDR3 has 14 amino acids. The germline V gene has CDR1 SEHNR and CDR2 FQNEAQ (reference sequence). Between the trimmed V and J ends, which lost 3 bases and 4 bases, there was a span of 10 bases.

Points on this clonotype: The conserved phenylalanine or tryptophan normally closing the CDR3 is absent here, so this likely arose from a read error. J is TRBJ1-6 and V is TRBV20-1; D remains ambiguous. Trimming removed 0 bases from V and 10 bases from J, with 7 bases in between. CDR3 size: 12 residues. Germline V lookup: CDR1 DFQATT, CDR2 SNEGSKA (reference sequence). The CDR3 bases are TGCAGTGCTAGAGATGGGTTATCACCCCTCCACTTG. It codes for CSARDGLSPLHL.

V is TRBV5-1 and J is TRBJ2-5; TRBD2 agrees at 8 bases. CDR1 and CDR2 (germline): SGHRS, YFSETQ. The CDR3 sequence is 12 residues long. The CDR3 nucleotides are TGCGCTAGCGGGGAGATGAGGGAGACCCAGTACTTC. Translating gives CASGEMRETQYF.

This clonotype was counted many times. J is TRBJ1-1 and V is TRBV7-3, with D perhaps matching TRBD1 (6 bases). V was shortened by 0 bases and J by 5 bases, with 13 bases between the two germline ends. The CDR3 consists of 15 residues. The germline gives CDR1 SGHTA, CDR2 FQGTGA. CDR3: CASSLTNSRGTEAFF. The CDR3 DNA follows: TGTGCCAGCAGCTTAACGAATTCGAGGGGGACTGAAGCTTTCTTT.

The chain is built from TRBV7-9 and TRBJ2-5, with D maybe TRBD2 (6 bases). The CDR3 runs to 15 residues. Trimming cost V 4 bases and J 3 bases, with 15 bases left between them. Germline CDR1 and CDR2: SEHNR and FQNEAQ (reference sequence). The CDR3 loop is CASSSAGREKETQYF. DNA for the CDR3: TGTGCCAGCAGCTCGGCTGGGCGGGAAAAAGAGACCCAGTACTTC.

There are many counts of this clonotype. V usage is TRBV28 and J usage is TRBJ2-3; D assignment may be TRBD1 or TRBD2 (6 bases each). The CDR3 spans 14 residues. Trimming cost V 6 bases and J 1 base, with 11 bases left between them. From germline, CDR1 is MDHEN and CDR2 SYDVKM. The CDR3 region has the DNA TGTGCCAGCAGAAGGGGGGACGGCACAGATACGCAGTATTTT. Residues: CASRRGDGTDTQYF. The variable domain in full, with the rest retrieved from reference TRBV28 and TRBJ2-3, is DVKVTQSSRYLVKRTGEKVFLECVQDMDHENMFWYRQDPGLGLRLIYFSYDVKMKEKGDIPEGYSVSREKKERFSLILESASTNQTSMYLCASRRGDGTDTQYFGPGTRLTVL.

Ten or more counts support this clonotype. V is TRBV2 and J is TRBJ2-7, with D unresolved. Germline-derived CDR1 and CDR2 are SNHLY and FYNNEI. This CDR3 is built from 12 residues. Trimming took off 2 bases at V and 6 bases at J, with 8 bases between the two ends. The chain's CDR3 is CASSEYRGEQYF. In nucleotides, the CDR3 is TGTGCCAGCAGTGAATACAGAGGCGAGCAGTACTTC.